Sequencing of this T cell receptor (beta chain) was carried out in a study of T cell responses to AZD1222 COVID-19 vaccine. The table came from immunoSEQ multiplex PCR; TCRdb's copy has only in-frame clones and leaves some out. The data hold 130,000 to 150,000 clones, with about 81% observed a single time. From germline, CDR1 is DFQATT and CDR2 SNEGSKA (reference sequence). The CDR3 covers 15 residues. Trimming removed 3 bases at V and 0 bases at J, with 14 bases between. Notes on the study in general: White British people made up most donors, females outnumbered males, and clonal diversity was possibly underestimated. AZD1222 recipients seropositive at baseline numbered only five or six. Two AZD1222 doses significantly raised spike-specific TCR breadth and depth over controls. As reported, nearly half of all spike-specific TCRs target variant regions that are unmutated.

On this clone itself: Its antigen is as yet unknown.

This clonotype originated in an adult in good health. The J gene is TRBJ1-1, the V gene TRBV20-1, with D maybe TRBD1 (5 bases). Sequences were derived from peripheral blood, sampled on day 0 of MenACWY control vaccination. The CDR3 DNA is TGCAGTGCTAGTATCCAGGGTAAGCTGAACACTGAAGCTTTCTTT. Amino acid sequence: CSASIQGKLNTEAFF.